The 30 T cell receptor beta chains in this list originate from one sample, sequenced in a study of blood T cell dynamics during melanoma immunotherapy. TCRdb keeps only in-frame clones here, not all; method: immunoSEQ multiplex PCR. The data hold about 13,000 clones, with nearly 90% observed a single time. Time point here: pre-treatment baseline. The source was blood, collected from a patient treated with checkpoint blockade. The source of these receptors is a human donor with melanoma.

V and J are TRBV7-2 and TRBJ2-2, with D unclear. CDR1 is SGHTA and CDR2 is FQGNSA in the germline V gene. CDR3 length: 14 amino acids. Deletions cut 5 bases from V and 4 bases from J, with 11 bases between. The CDR3 nucleotides are TGTGCCAGCAGCCCCCTAACCGGCACCGGGGAGCTGTTTTTT. Translated, it gives CASSPLTGTGELFF.

This clone was observed a few times. The chain is built from TRBV4-1 and TRBJ1-1, with 10 bases lining up with TRBD1. Trimming removed 4 bases from V and 6 bases from J; junction bases left unmatched: 2. CDR3 size: 13 residues. Looked up from germline, CDR1 is MGHRA and CDR2 is YSYEKL. This CDR3 is CASSRGQGAEAFF. Written as DNA, the CDR3 is TGCGCCAGCAGCCGAGGACAGGGGGCTGAAGCTTTCTTT.

V usage is TRBV25-1 and J usage is TRBJ2-4; 12 bases map to TRBD2. The CDR3 totals 14 residues. Per germline, CDR1 MGHDK and CDR2 SYGVNS. The ends lost 6 bases at V and 8 bases at J; junction bases unmatched: 5. The CDR3 region has the DNA TGTGCCAGCAGCGGACTAGCGGGAACATACATTCAGTACTTC. It translates to CASSGLAGTYIQYF.

This rearrangement joins TRBV11-2 to TRBJ1-2; no reliable D call. The CDR3 is made up of 17 amino acids. Per germline, CDR1 SGHAT and CDR2 FQNNGV. Deletions cut 5 bases from V and 2 bases from J, with 21 bases between. The CDR3 reads CASSGLNLERINYGYTF. The DNA for the CDR3 is TGTGCCAGCAGCGGATTGAACTTAGAACGAATAAACTATGGCTACACCTTC. Full variable domain (outside the CDR3, taken from reference TRBV11-2 and TRBJ1-2): EAGVAQSPRYKIIEKRQSVAFWCNPISGHATLYWYQQILGQGPKLLIQFQNNGVVDDSQLPKDRFSAERLKGVDSTLKIQPAKLEDSAVYLCASSGLNLERINYGYTFGSGTRLTVV.

The chain joins TRBV4-3 to TRBJ2-7; D tentatively fits TRBD1 or TRBD2 (5 bases each). The CDR3 runs to 16 residues. Trimming removed 1 base from V and 3 bases from J, with 16 bases in between. Germline CDR1 is LGHNA and CDR2 is YSLEER. The CDR3 protein is CASSQASGRKRYEQYF. CDR3 in DNA: TGCGCCAGCAGCCAAGCCTCGGGACGGAAACGCTACGAGCAGTACTTC.

The rearrangement uses TRBV19 and TRBJ1-6; 10 nucleotides align to TRBD1. V gave up 7 bases and J gave up 7 bases; unmatched junction bases: 4. In germline, CDR1 is LNHDA, CDR2 SQIVND (reference sequence). The CDR3 length is 14 residues. CDR3 in DNA: TGTGCCAGTACCTGGACAGGGGGGAATTCACCCCTCCACTTT. Amino acids: CASTWTGGNSPLHF. The variable domain in full, with the rest retrieved from reference TRBV19 and TRBJ1-6, is DGGITQSPKYLFRKEGQNVTLSCEQNLNHDAMYWYRQDPGQGLRLIYYSQIVNDFQKGDIAEGYSVSREKKESFPLTVTSAQKNPTAFYLCASTWTGGNSPLHFGNGTRLTVT.

The CDR3 reads CASSPREVLGNTIYF. CDR3 in DNA: TGTGCCAGCAGCCCCCGGGAGGTACTTGGAAACACCATATATTTT. V gene TRBV7-8 combines with J gene TRBJ1-3; D unclear. Trimming took 5 bases from V and 3 from J, leaving 14 bases between them. Germline CDR1 reads SGHVS; CDR2 reads FQNEAQ. The CDR3 has 15 residues.

V usage is TRBV4-1 and J usage is TRBJ1-1; D remains unclear. The CDR3 contains 15 residues. Germline V gives CDR1 MGHRA, CDR2 YSYEKL. V shed 0 bases and J shed 4 bases, with 12 bases lying between them. The CDR3 nucleotides are TGCGCCAGCAGCCAAGACAATGTGGGCGGCACTGAAGCTTTCTTT. Protein sequence: CASSQDNVGGTEAFF.

The J gene is TRBJ1-6, the V gene TRBV6-5; D is uncertain. Per the germline V gene, CDR1 is MNHEY and CDR2 is SVGAGI. Trimming cost V 0 bases and J 7 bases, with 7 bases left between them. The CDR3 is 14 amino acids. The CDR3: CASSYSGGNSPLHF. CDR3 nucleotide sequence: TGTGCCAGCAGTTACTCAGGCGGGAATTCACCCCTCCACTTT.

The CDR3 sequence: CASSTSTGTNLRTNTEAFF. CDR3 nucleotides: TGTGCCAGCTCAACGTCGACAGGGACAAACCTCCGCACGAACACTGAAGCTTTCTTT. The rearrangement links TRBV18 to TRBJ1-1; 7 bases are shared with TRBD1. CDR3 length equals 19 residues. V lost 5 bases to trimming and J lost 1 base; unmatched junction nucleotides: 19. Germline V gene lookup returns CDR1 KGHSH and CDR2 LQKENI.

The chain is built from TRBV5-1 and TRBJ1-1; the D is unclear. In germline, CDR1 is SGHRS, CDR2 YFSETQ. Trimming pared 4 bases from V and 3 bases from J, leaving 13 bases between. CDR3 length: 14 residues. The chain's CDR3 is CASSLNGLDTEAFF. CDR3 in DNA: TGCGCCAGCAGCCTAAATGGTTTGGACACTGAAGCTTTCTTT.

This clone came up a few times. V is TRBV7-9 and J is TRBJ1-5, with 8 bases lining up with TRBD1. Per germline, CDR1 SEHNR and CDR2 FQNEAQ (reference sequence). CDR3 length equals 15 residues. V shed 4 bases and J 3 bases; nucleotides not matched to a gene: 5. CDR3 amino acids: CASSSGQGYNQPQHF. CDR3 DNA: TGTGCCAGCAGCTCTGGACAGGGATACAATCAGCCCCAGCATTTT.

This chain uses TRBV19 with TRBJ2-1, with 9 bases aligning to TRBD2. The V and J ends lost 4 bases and 3 bases, in that order; junction bases with no gene match: 13. Germline assignment: CDR1 LNHDA and CDR2 SQIVND (reference sequence). The CDR3 sequence is 18 residues long. CDR3 sequence (DNA): TGTGCCAGTAGTAAGCGGGACGGACTAGCGAGCGGCTACAATGAGCAGTTCTTC. Translating gives CASSKRDGLASGYNEQFF.

V gene TRBV6-5 combines with J gene TRBJ2-7; D gene uncertain. Germline CDR1 and CDR2: MNHEY and SVGAGI. This CDR3 region has 14 residues. V was cut by 0 bases and J by 4 bases, with 10 bases left in between. The DNA of the CDR3 is TGTGCCAGCAGTTACTCCCCGGACCAATACGAGCAGTACTTC. Amino acid sequence: CASSYSPDQYEQYF.

The chain links TRBV5-1 to TRBJ1-2; D possibly corresponds to TRBD1 (6 bases). Germline assignment: CDR1 SGHRS and CDR2 YFSETQ. V was cut by 4 bases and J by 3 bases, with 25 bases left in between. This CDR3 region has 18 residues. CDR3 DNA sequence: TGCGCCAGCAGCCTCGCCGGGACATTAACCCTCTCGGACTATGGCTACACCTTC. Protein: CASSLAGTLTLSDYGYTF.

The V and J genes are TRBV7-8 and TRBJ1-4; 7 bases line up with TRBD1. CDR3 length: 15 residues. Germline lookup yields CDR1 SGHVS and CDR2 FQNEAQ. With V trimmed by 1 base and J by 4 bases, 3 bases remained unmatched. The CDR3 DNA reads as TGTGCCAGCAGCTTAGATCAGGGGGGTAATGAAAAACTGTTTTTT. Its protein is CASSLDQGGNEKLFF.

The chain has TRBV19 and TRBJ1-1, with a tentative D call TRBD1 (6 bases). The V and J ends lost 4 bases and 11 bases respectively, with 17 bases between them. CDR1 LNHDA and CDR2 SQIVND come from the germline V gene (reference sequence). The CDR3 is 13 amino acids. DNA of the CDR3: TGTGCCAGTAGTAGTCCAGGGGCCTATTGGGCTTTCTTT. Encoded protein: CASSSPGAYWAFF.

The rearrangement joins TRBV4-1 to TRBJ2-7, with D unresolved. The germline V and J ends were trimmed by 0 bases and 1 base, with 10 bases remaining between them. The CDR3 length is 15 residues. Germline V gene lookup returns CDR1 MGHRA and CDR2 YSYEKL. The CDR3 loop reads CASSQDPWASYEQYF. The CDR3 coding sequence is TGCGCCAGCAGCCAAGATCCCTGGGCATCCTACGAGCAGTACTTC.

The chain recombines TRBV5-4 with TRBJ2-6, with a tentative D call TRBD2 (6 bases). Trimming stripped 2 bases from V and 11 bases from J, with 14 bases between. Per germline, CDR1 SGHNT and CDR2 YYREEE (reference sequence). The CDR3 sequence is 14 residues long. The CDR3: CASSFGSIAHVLTF. CDR3 bases: TGTGCCAGCAGCTTCGGGAGCATAGCTCACGTCCTGACTTTC.

The rearrangement joins TRBV19 to TRBJ2-2; 8 bases match TRBD1. CDR1 is LNHDA, CDR2 SQIVND, per germline (reference sequence). This CDR3 region has 14 residues. V gave up 2 bases and J gave up 5 bases; unmatched junction bases: 1. The CDR3 region is CASSITGGTGELFF. The CDR3 nucleotides read TGTGCCAGTAGTATAACAGGGGGAACCGGGGAGCTGTTTTTT. Variable domain in full (rest from reference TRBV19 and TRBJ2-2): DGGITQSPKYLFRKEGQNVTLSCEQNLNHDAMYWYRQDPGQGLRLIYYSQIVNDFQKGDIAEGYSVSREKKESFPLTVTSAQKNPTAFYLCASSITGGTGELFFGEGSRLTVL.

V is TRBV5-1 and J is TRBJ2-5, with 11 nucleotides matching TRBD2. Matching the DNA end better, TRBJ2-7 makes the J call doubtful. The CDR3 length is 16 residues. Looked up from germline, CDR1 is SGHRS and CDR2 is YFSETQ. CDR3 nucleotides: TGCGCCAGCAGCTTAGAACTAGCGGGAGAGTGGGACGAGCAGTACTTC. Translated: CASSLELAGEWDEQYF.

This chain joins TRBV2 and TRBJ1-6; no clear D gene. CDR1 is SNHLY, CDR2 FYNNEI, per germline. The V and J ends lost 1 base and 7 bases respectively, with 5 bases between them. This CDR3 spans 13 amino acids. The CDR3 loop is CASSEVANSPLHF. The CDR3 bases are TGTGCCAGCAGTGAAGTTGCAAATTCACCCCTCCACTTT.

The rearrangement links TRBV5-4 to TRBJ2-3, with 9 bases lining up with TRBD1. Germline lookup yields CDR1 SGHNT and CDR2 YYREEE (reference sequence). CDR3 length: 15 amino acids. V lost 4 bases and J lost 4; bases outside the gene matches: 7. CDR3 protein: CASSLRDRVSDTQYF. The CDR3 nucleotides are TGTGCCAGCAGCCTCCGGGACAGGGTTTCAGATACGCAGTATTTT.

The rearrangement links TRBV5-1 to TRBJ1-1, with a possible D match to TRBD1 (5 bases). CDR1 and CDR2 from the germline V gene are SGHRS and YFSETQ. Trimming cost V 4 bases and J 6 bases, with 16 bases left between them. The CDR3 contains 14 residues. The CDR3 DNA sequence: TGCGCCAGCAGCAGGGACCAAGGTAATTCTGAAGCTTTCTTT. Its protein product is CASSRDQGNSEAFF.

This clone was recorded a few times. This chain joins TRBV19 and TRBJ1-5, with TRBD1 as a possible D gene (5 bases). Trimming took off 3 bases at V and 4 bases at J, with 10 bases between the two ends. The CDR3 consists of 14 residues. Germline lookup yields CDR1 LNHDA and CDR2 SQIVND (reference sequence). The CDR3 DNA is TGTGCCAGTAGTATCGGGGCAGGGAATCAGCCCCAGCATTTT. Translated, it gives CASSIGAGNQPQHF.

In DNA, the CDR3 is TGTGCCAGCAGCCCCCCGGGGGGGGGCCCAACCTACGAGCAGTACTTC. Translated: CASSPPGGGPTYEQYF. The chain recombines TRBV7-6 with TRBJ2-7, with 8 positions matching TRBD2. The CDR3 is 16 amino acids. Trimming cost V 5 bases and J 2 bases; bases outside gene matches: 11. From germline, CDR1 is SGHVS and CDR2 FNYEAQ.

The chain carries TRBV2 and TRBJ2-7, with D unresolved. This CDR3 spans 13 amino acids. V dropped 1 base and J dropped 2 bases, with 6 bases sitting between them. CDR1 and CDR2 from the germline V gene are SNHLY and FYNNEI. Written as DNA, the CDR3 is TGTGCCAGCAGTGAAGACCGACCCTACGAGCAGTACTTC. Its protein is CASSEDRPYEQYF.

The chain uses TRBV4-3 and TRBJ2-6; 8 positions match TRBD1. The CDR3 length is 16 residues. Unmatched junction bases numbered 5, after V lost 4 bases and J lost 3 bases. The germline V gene has CDR1 LGHNA and CDR2 YSLEER. CDR3 in amino acids: CASSRRQGYGANVLTF. The CDR3 region has the DNA TGCGCCAGCAGCCGCCGACAGGGGTATGGGGCCAACGTCCTGACTTTC.

The chain has TRBV18 and TRBJ2-7, with 7 nucleotides matching TRBD2. Trimming took 5 bases from V and 0 from J; bases not matched to a gene: 10. CDR1 and CDR2 from the germline V gene are KGHSH and LQKENI. The CDR3 extends over 16 amino acids. In DNA, the CDR3 is TGTGCCAGCTCAACAATAGCGGGTTCGAGCTCCTACGAGCAGTACTTC. This codes for CASSTIAGSSSYEQYF.

The chain is built from TRBV5-1 and TRBJ2-5, with 13 bases fitting TRBD2. CDR1 and CDR2 from the germline V gene are SGHRS and YFSETQ. The CDR3 extends over 17 amino acids. The trim removed 1 base at V and 1 base at J, leaving 4 bases unmatched. The DNA of the CDR3 is TGCGCCAGCAGCTTGTTACTAGCGGGAGGGATCCAAGAGACCCAGTACTTC. It is translated as CASSLLLAGGIQETQYF.